Presented here are 26 T cell receptor beta chains from one specimen sequenced in a study of blood T cell repertoires in COVID-19. Clones were read by immunoSEQ multiplex PCR, and TCRdb kept only the in-frame ones, dropping some. The data show approximately 80,000 clones, 80% to 85% seen once. The sample consisted of peripheral blood. Every receptor here comes from an older man with acute or convalescent COVID-19.

The chain has TRBV5-8 and TRBJ1-1; D perhaps matches TRBD1 (6 bases). The CDR3 is made up of 13 amino acids. The V end was cut by 4 bases, the J end by 1 base, with 8 bases between. Germline V gene lookup returns CDR1 SGHTS and CDR2 YDEGEE. The CDR3 DNA follows: TGTGCCAGCAGCCCAGGGGCGAACACTGAAGCTTTCTTT. Amino acid sequence: CASSPGANTEAFF.

The chain carries TRBV5-1 and TRBJ2-5, with TRBD1 matching 11 bases. This CDR3 contains 15 residues. The germline gives CDR1 SGHRS, CDR2 YFSETQ. V shed 4 bases, J shed 4 bases, and the junction held 6 bases outside the gene matches. This CDR3 is CASSPDRGLGETQYF. Written as DNA, the CDR3 is TGCGCCAGCAGCCCGGACAGGGGGCTTGGAGAGACCCAGTACTTC.

The CDR3 protein is CASTPRGPTEAFF. In nucleotides, the CDR3 is TGTGCCAGCACCCCGCGGGGTCCCACTGAAGCTTTCTTT. J is TRBJ1-1 and V is TRBV6-5; D call uncertain. The V gene's germline CDR1 is MNHEY and CDR2 SVGAGI. This CDR3 is 13 amino acids long. V was clipped by 7 bases and J by 4 bases, with 13 bases between them.

V usage is TRBV5-5 and J usage is TRBJ1-2, with 10 nucleotides matching TRBD1. With 1 base clipped from V and 3 bases from J, the junction kept 9 bases outside the gene matches. Germline V gene data show CDR1 as SGHKS and CDR2 as YYEKEE (reference sequence). The CDR3 extends over 17 amino acids. In nucleotides, the CDR3 is TGTGCCAGCAGCTTGTCGTTCGGGACAGGGGCGGACTATGGCTACACCTTC. Its protein product is CASSLSFGTGADYGYTF.

The rearrangement joins TRBV28 to TRBJ1-3, with 8 bases that match TRBD1. Germline V lookup: CDR1 MDHEN, CDR2 SYDVKM. The CDR3 has 15 residues. Germline trimming cut 5 bases from V and 1 base from J; bases unmatched to any gene: 4. The CDR3 loop is CASSPQGASGNTIYF. The CDR3 DNA sequence: TGTGCCAGCAGTCCTCAGGGGGCGTCTGGAAACACCATATATTTT.

The rearrangement links TRBV27 to TRBJ1-2, with D possibly being TRBD1 (6 bases). V was trimmed by 4 bases and J by 3 bases, leaving 15 bases between them. This CDR3 region has 15 residues. Germline V CDR1 and CDR2: MNHEY, SMNVEV (reference sequence). The CDR3 here is CASSSNRAIHYGYTF. As DNA, the CDR3 is TGTGCCAGCAGTTCGAACAGGGCAATCCACTATGGCTACACCTTC.

This clone showed up just once. The CDR3 nucleotides read TGTGCCAGCAGCGTAGCATCGGGACAGGGGGCTGAAAAACTGTTTTTT. Translated: CASSVASGQGAEKLFF. V is TRBV5-4 and J is TRBJ1-4; the match to TRBD1 covers 12 bases. In germline, CDR1 is SGHNT, CDR2 YYREEE (reference sequence). The CDR3 has 16 residues. The junction had 8 bases not matched to a gene; V was cut back by 4 bases and J by 7 bases.

The chain carries TRBV6-1 and TRBJ2-6; no reliable D call. CDR3 length: 17 amino acids. CDR1 and CDR2 from the germline V gene are MNHNS and SASEGT. Deletions cut 1 base from V and 2 bases from J, with 12 bases between. The CDR3: CASSEVGPGTGANVLTF. The CDR3 DNA reads TGTGCCAGCAGTGAAGTTGGGCCAGGAACTGGGGCCAACGTCCTGACTTTC.

The genes are TRBV5-4 and TRBJ2-5, with 7 nucleotides matching TRBD1. J lost 3 bases, V lost 3 bases, and 11 bases had no gene match. The CDR3 totals 16 residues. The V gene's germline CDR1 is SGHNT and CDR2 YYREEE (reference sequence). The CDR3 DNA reads as TGTGCCAGCAGCTCTAAGACAGGGAAGCCCGAAGAGACCCAGTACTTC. As protein: CASSSKTGKPEETQYF.

The chain carries TRBV7-3 and TRBJ1-1, with unresolved D. From germline, CDR1 is SGHTA and CDR2 FQGTGA. This CDR3 comprises 14 residues. V was clipped by 0 bases and J by 3 bases, with 8 bases between them. CDR3 loop: CASSLTSGDTEAFF. The CDR3 DNA is TGTGCCAGCAGCTTAACGAGTGGTGACACTGAAGCTTTCTTT.

The chain links TRBV3-1 (or the pseudogene TRBV3-2) to TRBJ1-3; D is uncertain. Germline CDR1 LGHDT, CDR2 YNNKEL (reference sequence). This CDR3 is 15 amino acids long. The ends were cut back, 4 bases at V and 2 bases at J, with 12 bases in the middle. The CDR3 region is CASSPRGGTGNTIYF. CDR3 bases: TGTGCCAGCAGCCCCAGAGGAGGAACTGGAAACACCATATATTTT.

The chain joins TRBV5-4 to TRBJ1-1; 9 nucleotides match TRBD1. The V segment lost 0 bases and the J segment 8 bases; nucleotides outside the gene matches: 2. This CDR3 is built from 13 residues. Germline V CDR1 and CDR2: SGHNT, YYREEE (reference sequence). The CDR3 sequence is CASSLGGTGEAFF. The CDR3 coding sequence is TGTGCCAGCAGCTTGGGGGGGACAGGGGAAGCTTTCTTT.

This chain uses TRBV6-5 with TRBJ1-5; TRBD1 agrees at 8 bases. CDR1 is MNHEY, CDR2 SVGAGI, per germline. Losses at the gene ends were 4 bases for V and 7 bases for J; bases not matched to a gene: 9. The CDR3 length is 15 residues. The CDR3 here is CASSSGQGIGQPQHF. DNA for the CDR3: TGTGCCAGCAGTTCAGGACAGGGTATTGGGCAGCCCCAGCATTTT.

The chain employs TRBV3-1 (or the pseudogene TRBV3-2) and TRBJ2-1, with a possible D match to TRBD2 (7 bases). The germline V gene encodes CDR1 LGHDT and CDR2 YNNKEL (reference sequence). The CDR3 has 14 amino acids. V was clipped by 5 bases and J by 6 bases, with 14 bases between them. The CDR3 sequence is CASSSRGGSNEQFF. CDR3 nucleotide sequence: TGTGCCAGCAGCTCCAGGGGAGGGTCCAATGAGCAGTTCTTC.

V and J are TRBV14 and TRBJ1-1; perhaps TRBD1 as D (6 bases). Trimming shortened V by 6 bases and J by 1 base, and 18 bases separated the two germline ends. CDR1 SGHDN and CDR2 FVKESK come from the germline V gene. The length of the CDR3 is 16 residues. The CDR3: CASSPRRGGGNTEAFF. CDR3 nucleotides: TGTGCCAGCAGTCCCAGGCGGGGGGGCGGGAACACTGAAGCTTTCTTT. The full variable domain, rest sourced from reference TRBV14 and TRBJ1-1, is EAGVTQFPSHSVIEKGQTVTLRCDPISGHDNLYWYRRVMGKEIKFLLHFVKESKQDESGMPNNRFLAERTGGTYSTLKVQPAELEDSGVYFCASSPRRGGGNTEAFFGQGTRLTVV.

This clone was observed a single time. The genes are TRBV2 and TRBJ1-6, with D possibly matching TRBD1 (6 bases). Germline V gene sequence: CDR1 SNHLY, CDR2 FYNNEI. The CDR3 covers 17 residues. V lost 6 bases, J lost 6 bases, and 21 bases lay in between. The CDR3 coding sequence is TGTGCCAGCAGGAGGGGGACAAGGCCGGAATTTAATTCACCCCTCCACTTT. It encodes CASRRGTRPEFNSPLHF.

The CDR3 DNA is TGTGCCACAACAGGGGGGGCAGGCGGCACTGAAGCTTTCTTT. Its protein product is CATTGGAGGTEAFF. The chain couples TRBV27 to TRBJ1-1; TRBD1 agrees at 8 bases. This CDR3 has 14 amino acids. The germline V gene encodes CDR1 MNHEY and CDR2 SMNVEV (reference sequence). The V gene end was trimmed by 10 bases and the J gene end by 4 bases; junction bases not matched to a gene: 11.

The CDR3 bases are TGTGCCAGTAAGGGGGGGGCCTACGAGCAGTACTTC. It specifies CASKGGAYEQYF. This chain joins TRBV19 and TRBJ2-7; a weak D match, TRBD2 (7 bases). The CDR3 length is 12 residues. The germline gives CDR1 LNHDA, CDR2 SQIVND (reference sequence). V gave up 7 bases and J gave up 2 bases, with 9 bases separating them.

In regard to this clone: A junction end diverges from the germline sequence, so it may reflect a read error. The J gene is TRBJ2-3, the V gene TRBV30; TRBD2 aligns across 8 bases. The V gene's germline CDR1 is GTSNPN and CDR2 SVGIG (reference sequence). This CDR3 spans 12 amino acids. CDR3: CAWSVQPGLASF. The CDR3 DNA is TGTGCCTGGAGTGTACAACCCGGACTAGCAAGTTTT.

In DNA, the CDR3 is TGTGCAGCGATCGGGAATGAGCAGTTCTTC. Protein sequence: CAAIGNEQFF. The V and J genes are TRBV21-1 and TRBJ2-1; TRBD2, the table's D call, lacks a check against the DNA. TRBV21-1 is marked as a pseudogene. The CDR3 runs 10 residues.

This clone appeared once. This chain uses TRBV5-1 with TRBJ1-3; 7 nucleotides line up with TRBD1. The CDR3 is made up of 15 amino acids. CDR1 and CDR2 (germline): SGHRS, YFSETQ. V gave up 5 bases and J gave up 1 base; unmatched junction bases: 6. The CDR3 DNA is TGCGCCAGCAGGGGAAACAGGGGATCTGGAAACACCATATATTTT. Its translation is CASRGNRGSGNTIYF.

The V and J genes are TRBV6-1 and TRBJ1-2, with unresolved D. V lost 2 bases to trimming and J lost 8 bases, with 9 bases between them. The CDR3 is 12 amino acids. CDR1 MNHNS and CDR2 SASEGT come from the germline V gene. CDR3 DNA sequence: TGTGCCAGCAGTGAAATGCGGGGAGGCTACACCTTC. Encoded protein: CASSEMRGGYTF.

This clone turned up a few times. The chain employs TRBV2 and TRBJ2-1; D is perhaps TRBD1 (6 bases). This CDR3 is built from 15 residues. V was clipped by 3 bases and J by 2 bases, with 11 bases between them. CDR1 and CDR2 from the germline V gene are SNHLY and FYNNEI. DNA of the CDR3: TGTGCCAGCAGTGAGACTCCAGGGGCCTACAATGAGCAGTTCTTC. Its translation: CASSETPGAYNEQFF.

The chain recombines TRBV6-2 or TRBV6-3 with TRBJ1-5, with TRBD1 identical over 7 bases. With V trimmed by 2 bases and J by 1 base, 2 bases remained unmatched. The CDR3 sequence is 15 residues long. Germline CDR1 is MNHEY and CDR2 is SVGEGT. The CDR3 DNA reads TGTGCCAGCAGTTACGCAGGGGGGAGCAATCAGCCCCAGCATTTT. Its protein is CASSYAGGSNQPQHF.

The table lists this clone with a few counts. The V call is TRBV19, the J call TRBJ2-1; the D gene is possibly TRBD1 (5 bases). Per the germline V gene, CDR1 is LNHDA and CDR2 is SQIVND (reference sequence). The CDR3 covers 14 residues. The V and J ends lost 5 bases and 0 bases respectively, with 8 bases between them. The CDR3 protein is CASSDQGSYNEQFF. DNA of the CDR3: TGTGCCAGTAGTGATCAGGGCTCCTACAATGAGCAGTTCTTC. Drawing the rest from reference TRBV19 and TRBJ2-1, the complete variable domain is DGGITQSPKYLFRKEGQNVTLSCEQNLNHDAMYWYRQDPGQGLRLIYYSQIVNDFQKGDIAEGYSVSREKKESFPLTVTSAQKNPTAFYLCASSDQGSYNEQFFGPGTRLTVL.

The V call is TRBV30, the J call TRBJ2-2; unclear D gene. The CDR3 length is 15 residues. Germline lookup yields CDR1 GTSNPN and CDR2 SVGIG (reference sequence). V was trimmed by 2 bases and J by 6 bases, leaving 16 bases between them. The CDR3 DNA reads as TGTGCCTGGAGTAGTGGAAAGACATATTCCGGGGAGCTGTTTTTT. It yields the protein CAWSSGKTYSGELFF.